This TCR beta chain stems from a study of graft-versus-host responses after intestinal transplantation (dated by TCRdb to the early 2020s). About the investigation overall: Multivisceral, liver-intestinal, or isolated intestinal transplants were received by the recipients. Every recipient was given anti-thymocyte globulin induction, then maintenance tacrolimus and steroids for approximately 3 years. Donor T cell macrochimerism was defined as a peak of at least 4% donor T cells among recipient peripheral blood mononuclear cells. Rather than being sequenced by the commercial service, samples from a few later patients were sequenced in-house on an Illumina MiSeq and processed with MiXCR. After intestinal transplantation, graft-versus-host and host-versus-graft alloreactive T cell clones were followed in the graft, circulation and bone marrow using bulk TCR-beta CDR3 sequencing. To identify alloreactive clones, pre-transplant mixed lymphocyte reaction products were sequenced and then compared with unstimulated pre-transplant donor and recipient T cells. The cohort enrolled about two dozen intestinal transplant recipients including one retransplant, and a few patients lacking pretransplant specimens were excluded.

Libraries were constructed by the immunoSEQ multiplex PCR assay. Adaptive Biotechnologies carried out high-throughput TCR-beta CDR3 sequencing of genomic DNA for most patients. The paper's data handling went like this. TCR sequencing data for around 19 patients were retrieved from Adaptive's ImmunoSEQ software; a few other patients were processed with MiXCR and VDJtools. CDR3 nucleotide sequences shared by donor and recipient were removed because the origin of these sequences could not be assigned. Alloreactive clones required at least 2-fold expansion over unstimulated cells and minimum CFSE-low frequency of 0.002% (template counts) or 0.001% (read counts). Clones detected in sequenced pre-transplant spleen, lymph node, or MLR CFSE-low populations of the donor or recipient were defined as mappable. The cumulative frequency of alloreactive clones was calculated as a percentage of all sequences, weighted by copy number. The table was pulled from immuneACCESS by TCRdb, which kept in-frame rearrangements only. Such tables lose some clones; where checked, under half of the loss comes from unresolved V genes, and the rest has no known cause. The DNA was the basis for D and trimming; V, J and clone size are from that table. The sample table records over 80,000 clones; about 82% of these occur just once. Around 1.4% of the sample comes from the top ten.

Paper-wide results and their limitations: The relatively low number and heterogeneity of intestinal transplant patients limited the conclusions. Early after transplant, declines in HvG clones were associated with peak levels of circulating GvH clones. In the allografts of patients with donor T cell macrochimerism, GvH to HvG T cell clonal ratios were high. GvH clones turned up in recipient bone marrow, with some appearing earlier in ileal mucosa or blood, a pattern consistent with an intestinal mucosal origin.

This clone showed up just a few times. Its target antigen remains unknown. Base quality data are lacking; no much larger clone is found one base away. In the first month after transplant, blood samples were collected up to 4 times, and after that at least monthly when available. Including cysteine and phenylalanine, the CDR3 has 15 amino acids. The retained sequence is limited to the CDR3, 45 bases, with the frame set at the first base. Trimming takes 0 bases from V and 7 bases from J, and the germline ends sit 10 bases apart. The germline V gene encodes CDR1 LGHNA and CDR2 YSLEER. This TCR was sampled from a human patient who received an intestinal transplant, so some T cells may come from the graft donor. This material consisted of PBMCs, taken 255 days after intestinal transplant. The V and J genes are TRBV4-3 and TRBJ1-6; TRBD1 might be the D gene, on 5 matching bases. The bases are TGCGCCAGCAGCCAAGAAAGGGCAGGGAATTCACCCCTCCACTTT. It codes for CASSQERAGNSPLHF.